This entry concerns a single T cell receptor (beta chain). Other DNA sequences within the sample encode an identical CDR3. This sample was included in a study of blood T cell repertoires in COVID-19. Study background: T cells, B-cell-depleted T cells, or PBMCs provided the cDNA or gDNA that served as material.

J was trimmed by 4 bases and V by 4 bases; bases with no gene match: 1. Germline V gene lookup returns CDR1 SQVTM and CDR2 ANQGSEA. The CDR3 has 12 amino acids. How the authors handled the data: Reference gene primer amplification yielded estimated nucleated cell counts. Only in-frame clones appear in the TCRdb table, and some are missing; sequencing was by immunoSEQ multiplex PCR. The DNA was the basis for D and trimming; V, J and clone size are from that table. The sample has 68,000 or so clones, 90% seen once. Enrolled during active infection, Seattle patients were then followed longitudinally. The sample comprised peripheral blood. The chain uses TRBV29-1 and TRBJ2-7, with 10 nucleotides matching TRBD1. The receptor's source is a man aged 50 to 60 with COVID-19, enrolled during active disease. CDR3 DNA sequence: TGCAGCGTTGGGACAGGGGGTTACGAGCAGTACTTC. Protein sequence: CSVGTGGYEQYF.